A selection of T cell receptor beta chains follows, all from one sample in a study of T cell changes during pregnancy in multiple sclerosis. Profiling relied on immunoSEQ multiplex PCR, and the TCRdb table lists in-frame clones only, not all of them. The table has 50,000 to 55,000 clones, over 90% seen once; the top ten hold 0.5%. The sample was CD4+ T cells from peripheral blood mononuclear cells, taken in the third trimester of pregnancy. The origin of the receptors is a female donor with multiple sclerosis, enrolled in a pregnancy study. Each CDR3 is given with its conserved first and last residue. D genes are given only for firm matches. The size field is filled for only some rows; it gives once, few, many or a size class.

V gene	D gene	clone size	J gene	CDR3 DNA	CDR3 protein
TRBV19	TRBD2	-	TRBJ2-3	TGTGCCAGTAGGCAAGCGGGGGGGGCAGATACGCAGTATTTT	CASRQAGGADTQYF
TRBV5-6	TRBD2	-	TRBJ2-1	TGTGCCAGCAGCTTGCGGGGGGGACGCAATGAGCAGTTCTTC	CASSLRGGRNEQFF
TRBV16	TRBD2	few	TRBJ2-5	TGTGCCAGCAGCCTGACTAGCGGGGCCCAAGAGACCCAGTACTTC	CASSLTSGAQETQYF
TRBV11-2	TRBD2	-	TRBJ2-3	TGTGCCAGCTCCCCTGGCGGACTAGCGGGGCTAAGCACAGATACGCAGTATTTT	CASSPGGLAGLSTDTQYF
TRBV19	-	-	TRBJ1-2	TGTGCCAGTAGTATCCCGGACCGGGGCTATGGCTACACCTTC	CASSIPDRGYGYTF
TRBV10-2	TRBD2	many	TRBJ2-3	TGCGCCAGCAGTGAGTCAGCGGGAGGCACAGATACGCAGTATTTT	CASSESAGGTDTQYF
TRBV7-9	-	-	TRBJ2-7	TGTGCCAGCAGCCTCTCGGGACTGTCCTACGAGCAGTACTTC	CASSLSGLSYEQYF
TRBV6-6	TRBD2	-	TRBJ2-2	TGTGCCAGCACCGTAGCGGGGGGGGTAGCCGGGGAGCTGTTTTTT	CASTVAGGVAGELFF
TRBV27	TRBD1	-	TRBJ2-7	TGTGCCAGCAGTTTATCGAGACAGGGGCTATACGAGCAGTACTTC	CASSLSRQGLYEQYF
TRBV30	-	-	TRBJ1-2	TGTGCCTGGAGTGTAGCATCTCGGGGCTACACCTTC	CAWSVASRGYTF
TRBV5-4	TRBD1	-	TRBJ2-7	TGTGCCAGCAGCTACCCCGGGACAGCAAGAGTGGGGCAGTACTTC	CASSYPGTARVGQYF
TRBV4-1	-	-	TRBJ1-6	TGCGCCAGCAGCCGTCAGGACAGCCCATCCTATAATTCACCCCTCCACTTT	CASSRQDSPSYNSPLHF
TRBV30	-	-	TRBJ2-7	TGTGCCTGTACCAACGGACGCGTTTTTTCGGACAGAAGGGGGATCACCTACGAGCAGTACTTC	CACTNGRVFSDRRGITYEQYF
TRBV6-1	-	few	TRBJ1-5	TGTGCCAGCAGTCCCCAGGGCCAACAGCCCCAGCATTTT	CASSPQGQQPQHF
TRBV29-1	TRBD1	-	TRBJ1-5	TGCAGCGTTGATCTAGGGACAGGCAATCAGCCCCAGCATTTT	CSVDLGTGNQPQHF
TRBV10-3	-	-	TRBJ2-2	TGTGCCATCCGGAGACAGGAGTTCACCGGGGAGCTGTTTTTT	CAIRRQEFTGELFF
TRBV15	-	-	TRBJ2-1	TGTGCCACCAGCCGCTACAATGAGCAGTTCTTC	CATSRYNEQFF
TRBV5-4	-	-	TRBJ1-1	TGTGCCAGCAGCTTCAGGGGCACTGAAGCTTTCTTT	CASSFRGTEAFF
TRBV5-7	-	-	TRBJ1-2	TGTGCCAGCAGCCGAAGTTCAGGGTGTGGGGTAGGGGGCTACACCTTC	CASSRSSGCGVGGYTF
TRBV15	TRBD2	once	TRBJ2-3	TGTGCCACCAGCAGATCCTTAGCGGGGGGGATCACAGATACGCAGTATTTT	CATSRSLAGGITDTQYF
TRBV20-1	-	-	TRBJ1-2	TGCAGTGCTAGAGGGAGCTATGGCTACACCTTC	CSARGSYGYTF
TRBV2	-	-	TRBJ1-1	TGTGCCAGCAGTCAGGACAGGAACACTGAAGCTTTCTTT	CASSQDRNTEAFF
TRBV5-6	-	-	TRBJ2-1	TGTGCCAGCGGTGGTTCGGGGAATGAGCAGTTCTTC	CASGGSGNEQFF
TRBV12-5	-	-	TRBJ1-2	TGTGCTAGTGGTTTAAGGGGGGGCACTCACTATGGCTACACCTTC	CASGLRGGTHYGYTF
TRBV27	-	few	TRBJ1-1	TGTGCCACCAACGGGGTCGTGGACACTGAAGCTTTCTTT	CATNGVVDTEAFF
TRBV14	-	-	TRBJ2-2	TGTGCCAGCAGCCAAGGGCCTCTAGTTGGGTGGCTGTTTTTT	CASSQGPLVGWLFF
TRBV5-1	TRBD1	-	TRBJ2-1	TGCGCCAGCAGCCGGGAGAGGACAGGGGTTCATGAGCAGTTCTTC	CASSRERTGVHEQFF
TRBV6-6	TRBD1	-	TRBJ2-7	TGTGCCAGCAGGGGGACAGGCGAGAACGAGCAGTACTTC	CASRGTGENEQYF
TRBV6-5	-	-	TRBJ1-2	TGTGCCAGCACTCCGCGGCGGGACTATGGCTACACCTTC	CASTPRRDYGYTF
TRBV15	TRBD2	-	TRBJ2-3	TGTGCCACCAGCAGGCCGGAGGTGCGGGGGGACACAGATACGCAGTATTTT	CATSRPEVRGDTDTQYF
TRBV6-1	-	once	TRBJ1-5	TGTGCCAGCAACCCCGGGGTCGGGCAGCCCCAGCATTTT	CASNPGVGQPQHF
TRBV25-1	-	-	TRBJ2-3	TGTGCCAGCAGTGAATCAGGGACAGATACGCAGTATTTT	CASSESGTDTQYF
TRBV6-6	-	-	TRBJ1-5	TGTGCCAGCATTATGACTGATAGCAATCAGCCCCAGCATTTT	CASIMTDSNQPQHF
TRBV5-4	TRBD2	-	TRBJ2-1	TGTGCCAGCAGTTCAATAGCGGGGTCGAATGAGCAGTTCTTC	CASSSIAGSNEQFF
TRBV5-4	-	-	TRBJ2-7	TGTGCCAGCAGCTTAGACAGCACCTACGAGCAGTACTTC	CASSLDSTYEQYF
TRBV2	TRBD1	-	TRBJ2-7	TGTGCCAGCAGGGAAACGGGGACAGGCGAGCAGTACTTC	CASRETGTGEQYF
TRBV30	-	-	TRBJ1-2	TGTGCCTGGAGGGCTCTCAGGGGCTACACCTTC	CAWRALRGYTF
TRBV5-4	-	-	TRBJ1-6	TGTGCCAGCAGAAATAATAATTCACCCCTCCACTTT	CASRNNNSPLHF
TRBV18	-	-	TRBJ2-4	TGTGCCAGCTCACCAGGGGCTCAGGGAAACATTCAGTACTTC	CASSPGAQGNIQYF